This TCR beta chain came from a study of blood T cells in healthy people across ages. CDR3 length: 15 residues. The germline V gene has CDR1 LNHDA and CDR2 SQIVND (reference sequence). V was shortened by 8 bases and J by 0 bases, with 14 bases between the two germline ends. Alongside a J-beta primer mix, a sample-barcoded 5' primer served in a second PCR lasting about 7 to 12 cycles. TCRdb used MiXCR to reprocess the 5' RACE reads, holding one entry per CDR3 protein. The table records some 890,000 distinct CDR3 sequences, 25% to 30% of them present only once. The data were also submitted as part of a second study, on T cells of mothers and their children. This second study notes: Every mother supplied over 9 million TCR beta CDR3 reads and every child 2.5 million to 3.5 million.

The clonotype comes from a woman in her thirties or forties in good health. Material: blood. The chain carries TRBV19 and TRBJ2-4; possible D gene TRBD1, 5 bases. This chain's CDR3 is CASGPTDLAKNIQYF. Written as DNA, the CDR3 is TGTGCCAGTGGTCCGACAGATTTAGCCAAAAACATTCAGTACTTC.